One T cell receptor (beta chain) is described in this entry. This entry is derived from a study of T cell changes during pregnancy in multiple sclerosis. The CDR3 sequence is 15 residues long. The junction had 8 bases not matched to a gene; V was cut back by 3 bases and J by 8 bases. Germline V gene sequence: CDR1 SGHAT, CDR2 FQNNGV. Generated by immunoSEQ multiplex PCR, the TCRdb table keeps only in-frame clones and is missing some. The repertoire consists of fewer than 40,000 clones, with approximately 90% occurring once and the leading ten covering 5.1%. The starting material was CD8+ T cells from peripheral blood mononuclear cells, obtained in the first trimester of pregnancy. This receptor was obtained from a female donor with multiple sclerosis, enrolled in a pregnancy study. The J gene is TRBJ2-5, the V gene TRBV11-2; 11 positions match TRBD2. CDR3 loop: CASSLTSGAKETQYF. In nucleotides, the CDR3 is TGTGCCAGCAGCTTGACTAGCGGGGCAAAGGAAACCCAGTACTTC. Using reference TRBV11-2 and TRBJ2-5 for the parts outside the CDR3, the full variable domain is EAGVAQSPRYKIIEKRQSVAFWCNPISGHATLYWYQQILGQGPKLLIQFQNNGVVDDSQLPKDRFSAERLKGVDSTLKIQPAKLEDSAVYLCASSLTSGAKETQYFGPGTRLLVL.